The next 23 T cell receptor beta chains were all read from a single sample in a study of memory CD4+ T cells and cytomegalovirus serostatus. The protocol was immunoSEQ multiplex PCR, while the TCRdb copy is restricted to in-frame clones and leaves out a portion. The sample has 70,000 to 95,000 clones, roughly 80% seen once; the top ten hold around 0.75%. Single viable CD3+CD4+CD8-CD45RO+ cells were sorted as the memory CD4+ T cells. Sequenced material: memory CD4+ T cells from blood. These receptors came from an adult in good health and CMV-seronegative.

The CDR3 here is CASRGTGESGEQYF. The CDR3, as DNA: TGCGCCAGCAGAGGGACAGGGGAATCGGGCGAGCAGTACTTC. This chain links TRBV5-1 with TRBJ2-7, with 10 bases that match TRBD1. With 5 bases clipped from V and 6 bases from J, the junction kept 8 bases outside the gene matches. Germline V CDR1 and CDR2: SGHRS, YFSETQ. This CDR3 region has 14 residues.

The CDR3 is CASRTSGTGVYEQYF. In DNA, the CDR3 is TGTGCCAGTAGGACTTCGGGGACAGGGGTCTACGAGCAGTACTTC. The gene calls are TRBV19 and TRBJ2-7; 10 bases match TRBD1. The junction had 8 bases not matched to a gene; V was cut back by 6 bases and J by 3 bases. Looked up from germline, CDR1 is LNHDA and CDR2 is SQIVND (reference sequence). This CDR3 contains 15 residues.

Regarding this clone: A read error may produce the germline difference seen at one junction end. The chain's CDR3 is CASTNQVRDAIF. CDR3 DNA: TGTGCCAGCACAAACCAAGTCAGGGACGCTATCTTC. V gene TRBV6-1 combines with J gene TRBJ1-2; perhaps TRBD1 as D (5 bases). Germline V gives CDR1 MNHNS, CDR2 SASEGT. This CDR3 is built from 12 residues.

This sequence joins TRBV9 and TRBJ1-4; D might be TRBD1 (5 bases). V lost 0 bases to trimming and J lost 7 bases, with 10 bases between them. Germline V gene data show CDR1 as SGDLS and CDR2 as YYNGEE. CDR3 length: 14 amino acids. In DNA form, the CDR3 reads TGTGCCAGCAGCGTAGATATGGGGGGTGAAAAACTGTTTTTT. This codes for CASSVDMGGEKLFF.

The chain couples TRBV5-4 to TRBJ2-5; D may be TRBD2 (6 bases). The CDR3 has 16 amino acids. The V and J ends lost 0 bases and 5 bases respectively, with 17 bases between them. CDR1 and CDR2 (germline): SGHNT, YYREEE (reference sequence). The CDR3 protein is CASSLAGGRAGETQYF. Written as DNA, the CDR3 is TGTGCCAGCAGCTTGGCGGGTGGCAGGGCGGGGGAGACCCAGTACTTC.

CDR3 nucleotides: TGTGCCAGCTCACCACCGGGCAGGGGGAACACCATATATTTT. Encoded protein: CASSPPGRGNTIYF. The chain carries TRBV18 and TRBJ1-3, with 7 bases matching TRBD1. V trimming: 0 bases; J trimming: 7 bases; junction bases outside the gene matches: 3. The CDR3 is made up of 14 amino acids. The V gene's germline CDR1 is KGHSH and CDR2 LQKENI.

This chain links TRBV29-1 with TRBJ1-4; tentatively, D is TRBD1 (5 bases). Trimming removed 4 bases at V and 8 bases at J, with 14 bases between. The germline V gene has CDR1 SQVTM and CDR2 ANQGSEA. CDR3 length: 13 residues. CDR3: CSVARELNEKLFF. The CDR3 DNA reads TGCAGCGTTGCCAGGGAGTTAAACGAAAAACTGTTTTTT.

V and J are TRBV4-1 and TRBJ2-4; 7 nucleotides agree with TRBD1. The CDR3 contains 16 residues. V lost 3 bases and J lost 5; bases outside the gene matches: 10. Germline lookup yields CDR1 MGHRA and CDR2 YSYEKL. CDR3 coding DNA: TGCGCCAGCAGCCACCGATCATACACAGGGGAAAACATTCAGTACTTC. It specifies CASSHRSYTGENIQYF.

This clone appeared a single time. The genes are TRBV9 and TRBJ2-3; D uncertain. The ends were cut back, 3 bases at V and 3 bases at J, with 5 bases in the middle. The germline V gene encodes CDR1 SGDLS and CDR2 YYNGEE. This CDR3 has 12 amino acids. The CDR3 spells CASSARTDTQYF. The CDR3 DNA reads TGTGCCAGCAGCGCTCGGACAGATACGCAGTATTTT.

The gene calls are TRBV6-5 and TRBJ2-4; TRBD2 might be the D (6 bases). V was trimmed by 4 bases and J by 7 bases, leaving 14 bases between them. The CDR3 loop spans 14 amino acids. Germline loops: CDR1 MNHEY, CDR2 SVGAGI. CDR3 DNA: TGTGCCAGCAGTTCCCTAGCGATTCTCAACATTCAGTACTTC. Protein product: CASSSLAILNIQYF.

The CDR3 spells CASRDPGNTIYF. The CDR3 nucleotides read TGTGCCAGCAGGGACCCTGGAAACACCATATATTTT. The chain has TRBV6-1 and TRBJ1-3; D is unclear. V shed 6 bases and J shed 2 bases, with 5 bases lying between them. The V gene's germline CDR1 is MNHNS and CDR2 SASEGT. This CDR3 is built from 12 residues.

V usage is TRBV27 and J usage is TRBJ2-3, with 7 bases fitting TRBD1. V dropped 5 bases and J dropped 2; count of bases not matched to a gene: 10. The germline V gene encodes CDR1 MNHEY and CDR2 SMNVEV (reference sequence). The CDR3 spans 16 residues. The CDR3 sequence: CASSPRPGTATDTQYF. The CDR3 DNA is TGTGCCAGCAGTCCCCGCCCCGGGACAGCCACAGATACGCAGTATTTT.

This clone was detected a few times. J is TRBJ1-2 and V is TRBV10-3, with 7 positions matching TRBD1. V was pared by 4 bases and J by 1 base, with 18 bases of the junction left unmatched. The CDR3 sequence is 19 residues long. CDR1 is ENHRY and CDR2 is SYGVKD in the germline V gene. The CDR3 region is CAISGRTGGQERVNYGYTF. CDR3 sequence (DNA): TGTGCCATCAGTGGGCGGACAGGAGGACAAGAGAGGGTTAACTATGGCTACACCTTC.

CDR3 sequence reads: CASSYSGTANTGELFF. The CDR3 bases are TGTGCCAGCAGCTATTCCGGGACAGCGAACACCGGGGAGCTGTTTTTT. The chain couples TRBV5-4 to TRBJ2-2, with 7 bases fitting TRBD1. The CDR3 consists of 16 residues. Germline V gene lookup returns CDR1 SGHNT and CDR2 YYREEE (reference sequence). After removal of 3 bases from V and 0 bases from J, the junction contained 5 bases not matched to a gene.

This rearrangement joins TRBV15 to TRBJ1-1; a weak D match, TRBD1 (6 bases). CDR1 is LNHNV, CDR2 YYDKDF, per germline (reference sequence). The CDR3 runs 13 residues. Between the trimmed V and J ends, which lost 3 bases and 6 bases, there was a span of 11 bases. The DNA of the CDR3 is TGTGCCACCAGCAGTCAGGGGAGGGCTGAAGCTTTCTTT. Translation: CATSSQGRAEAFF.

The CDR3 sequence is CASSEQGEYEQYF. The DNA of the CDR3 is TGTGCCAGCAGTGAACAGGGGGAGTACGAGCAGTACTTC. The chain employs TRBV2 and TRBJ2-7, with 7 bases identical to TRBD1. Germline CDR1 is SNHLY and CDR2 is FYNNEI. Trimming at V came to 2 bases and at J to 4 bases, leaving 2 bases not matched to a gene. This CDR3 has 13 residues.

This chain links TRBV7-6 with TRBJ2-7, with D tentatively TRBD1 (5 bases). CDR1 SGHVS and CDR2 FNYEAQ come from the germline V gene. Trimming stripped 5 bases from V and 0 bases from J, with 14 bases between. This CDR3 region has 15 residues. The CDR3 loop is CASSPGHSISYEQYF. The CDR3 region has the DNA TGTGCCAGCAGCCCTGGACACTCTATCTCCTACGAGCAGTACTTC.

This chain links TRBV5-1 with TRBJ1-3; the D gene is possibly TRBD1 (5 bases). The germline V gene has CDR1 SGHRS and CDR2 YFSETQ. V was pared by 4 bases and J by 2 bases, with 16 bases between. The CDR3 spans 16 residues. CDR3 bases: TGCGCCAGCAGCAAAGGCAGGGCTGATCCTGGAAACACCATATATTTT. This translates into CASSKGRADPGNTIYF.

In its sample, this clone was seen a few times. DNA for the CDR3: TGTGCCAGCAGCTTGGTTGTACGGGCATTACGCACTGGGGCCAACGTCCTGACTTTC. Translating gives CASSLVVRALRTGANVLTF. The V and J genes are TRBV5-6 and TRBJ2-6; D call uncertain. The CDR3 runs 19 residues. V lost 0 bases, J lost 2 bases, and 18 bases lay in between. CDR1 and CDR2 (germline): SGHDT, YYEEEE.

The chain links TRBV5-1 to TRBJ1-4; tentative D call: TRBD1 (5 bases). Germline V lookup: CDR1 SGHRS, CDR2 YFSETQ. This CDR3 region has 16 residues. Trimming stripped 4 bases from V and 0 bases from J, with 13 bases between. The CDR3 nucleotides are TGCGCCAGCAGCCCCAGCGGGGGTGCAACTAATGAAAAACTGTTTTTT. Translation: CASSPSGGATNEKLFF.

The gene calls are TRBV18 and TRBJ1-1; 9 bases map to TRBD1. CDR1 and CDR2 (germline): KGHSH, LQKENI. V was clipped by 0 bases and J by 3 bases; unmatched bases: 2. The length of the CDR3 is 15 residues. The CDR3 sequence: CASSPPGQGDTEAFF. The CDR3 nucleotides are TGTGCCAGCTCACCACCGGGACAGGGAGACACTGAAGCTTTCTTT.

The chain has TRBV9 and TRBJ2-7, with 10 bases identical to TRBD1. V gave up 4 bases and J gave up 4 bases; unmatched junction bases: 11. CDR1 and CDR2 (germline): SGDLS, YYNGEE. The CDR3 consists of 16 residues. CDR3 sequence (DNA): TGTGCCAGCAGCCCCCTAGGGGGACAGGGGTCGTACGAGCAGTACTTC. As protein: CASSPLGGQGSYEQYF.

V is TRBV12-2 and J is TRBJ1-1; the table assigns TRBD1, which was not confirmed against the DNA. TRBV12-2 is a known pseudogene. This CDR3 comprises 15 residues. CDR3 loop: CASRTRQGADTEAFF. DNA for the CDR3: TGTGCAAGTCGCACCAGACAGGGGGCTGACACTGAAGCTTTCTTT.